What follows describes a single T cell receptor beta chain. Its target is not known. Germline-derived CDR1 and CDR2 are MNHNS and SASEGT. The length of the CDR3 is 15 residues. The ends were cut back, 2 bases at V and 4 bases at J, with 12 bases in the middle. The PCR contained 60 Vbeta and 13 Jbeta primers. As processed by the authors: Some 11 million of the roughly 80 million unique TCR beta chains counted in a later analysis were shared. Only in-frame clones appear in the TCRdb table, and some are missing; sequencing was by immunoSEQ multiplex PCR. Clone size and the V and J calls come from that table; the DNA yielded D and trimming. The table includes fewer than 200,000 clones, about 85% detected once. The data originate from a study of cytomegalovirus exposure and HLA in healthy donors. Regarding the study as a whole: What TCR beta sequences reportedly achieved was accurate prediction of HLA-A and HLA-B alleles in most subjects. Analyzed later, most CMV-associated TCR beta chains appeared HLA-restricted.

The chain recombines TRBV6-1 with TRBJ2-1, with D perhaps matching TRBD2 (5 bases). Material: PBMCs. This TCR derives from a boy aged 2-15 years in good health and CMV-seronegative. Here the CDR3 DNA reads TGTGCCAGCAGTGAACCTGGACTCGATTACAATGAGCAGTTCTTC. It translates to CASSEPGLDYNEQFF.